Each of the 2 T cell receptor beta chains below was sequenced from the same sample in a study of cytomegalovirus exposure and HLA in healthy donors. The PCR ran on 60 Vbeta and 13 Jbeta primers. Data came from immunoSEQ multiplex PCR; TCRdb stores just in-frame clones and leaves some out. The sample lists some 200,000 clones; more than 80% were seen once. Sample: PBMCs. Receptors originate from a woman between 45 and 60 years old in good health and CMV-seropositive.

This clone was detected only once. V usage is TRBV28 and J usage is TRBJ2-7; D is possibly TRBD2 (5 bases). The CDR3 covers 14 residues. Per the germline V gene, CDR1 is MDHEN and CDR2 is SYDVKM. V was shortened by 3 bases and J by 2 bases, with 11 bases between the two germline ends. CDR3 DNA sequence: TGTGCCAGCAGTTTCTCCGGGGTTCCCTACGAGCAGTACTTC. It yields the protein CASSFSGVPYEQYF.

The rearrangement joins TRBV18 to TRBJ1-1; D unresolved. Trimming cost V 1 base and J 2 bases, with 11 bases left between them. The CDR3 covers 15 residues. Germline CDR1 KGHSH, CDR2 LQKENI. The DNA for the CDR3 is TGTGCCAGCTCACCACTGGGCGTACGCAACACTGAAGCTTTCTTT. This sequence encodes CASSPLGVRNTEAFF.